Listed below are T cell receptor beta chains from one sample, sequenced in a study of a mutant IDH1 vaccine in newly diagnosed glioma. Measured with immunoSEQ multiplex PCR; TCRdb has only the in-frame clones, and not every one. In the table there are around 60,000 clones, about 85% of which are singletons. No antigen has been assigned to these receptors. The starting material was PBMCs, obtained from a glioma patient whose treatment included an IDH1 peptide vaccine. These receptors all come from a young man with glioma. Both conserved end residues are part of each CDR3.

cdr3_length: 12; v_call: TRBV28; cdr3_aa: CASSLWQDGYTF
cdr3_length: 13; v_call: TRBV5-1; cdr3_aa: CASSPEGNSPLHF
cdr3_length: 15; v_call: TRBV10-1; cdr3_aa: CATPSRSDYNSPLHF
cdr3_length: 14; v_call: TRBV30; cdr3_aa: CAWRGTVTYNEQFF
cdr3_length: 15; v_call: TRBV6-5; cdr3_aa: CASSYIGQGWDGYTF
cdr3_length: 14; v_call: TRBV6-1; cdr3_aa: CASSVFSKGYEQYF
cdr3_length: 13; v_call: TRBV7-2; cdr3_aa: CAKRQVSAGELFF
cdr3_length: 12; v_call: TRBV19; cdr3_aa: CASSEGAFEQYF
cdr3_length: 14; v_call: TRBV5-6; cdr3_aa: CASSSRGPSDGYTF
cdr3_length: 15; v_call: TRBV28; cdr3_aa: CASFPGQGAAYEQYF
cdr3_length: 12; v_call: TRBV29-1; cdr3_aa: CSVALAGFEQYF
cdr3_length: 16; v_call: TRBV5-5; cdr3_aa: CASSSGLYGSNYGYTF
cdr3_length: 17; v_call: TRBV5-1; cdr3_aa: CASSLVTGTGNTGELFF
cdr3_length: 14; v_call: TRBV19; cdr3_aa: CASSLGTGKYEQYF
cdr3_length: 13; v_call: TRBV7-2; cdr3_aa: CASSDENTGELFF
cdr3_length: 16; v_call: TRBV5-4; cdr3_aa: CASSLGQFSGANVLTF
cdr3_length: 15; v_call: TRBV18; cdr3_aa: CASSPGHISNQPQHF
cdr3_length: 14; v_call: TRBV6-5; cdr3_aa: CAITGTPFSYEQYF
cdr3_length: 12; v_call: TRBV13; cdr3_aa: CASSLAGDTQYF
cdr3_length: 16; v_call: TRBV7-8; cdr3_aa: CASSSSEGANTGELFF
cdr3_length: 18; v_call: TRBV7-2; cdr3_aa: CASSFTPRGAPPYNEQFF
cdr3_length: 11; v_call: TRBV29-1; cdr3_aa: CSAGTDYEQYF
cdr3_length: 12; v_call: TRBV19; cdr3_aa: CASSMTGDGYTF
cdr3_length: 14; v_call: TRBV5-1; cdr3_aa: CASSLAGLQETQYF
cdr3_length: 13; v_call: TRBV11-3; cdr3_aa: CASSRDRVGEAFF
cdr3_length: 9; v_call: TRBV20-1; cdr3_aa: CSARGPAFF
cdr3_length: 14; v_call: TRBV5-4; cdr3_aa: CASSPWDRQETQYF
cdr3_length: 11; v_call: TRBV29-1; cdr3_aa: CSTGYLQTQYF
cdr3_length: 15; v_call: TRBV6-1; cdr3_aa: CATTLRDSSGNTIYF
cdr3_length: 18; v_call: TRBV14; cdr3_aa: CASSQDRGTGAKNYGYTF
cdr3_length: 16; v_call: TRBV15; cdr3_aa: CATSRGTGGSNQPQHF
cdr3_length: 13; v_call: TRBV7-9; cdr3_aa: CARGGTNTGELFF
cdr3_length: 14; v_call: TRBV7-8; cdr3_aa: CASSLMWENTEAFF
cdr3_length: 13; v_call: TRBV27; cdr3_aa: CASTSDRYNEQFF
cdr3_length: 13; v_call: TRBV5-4; cdr3_aa: CASRRTGNYGYTF
cdr3_length: 11; v_call: TRBV29-1; cdr3_aa: CSVEKGQGAFF
cdr3_length: 16; v_call: TRBV28; cdr3_aa: CASSFPTGQGGSGYTF
cdr3_length: 14; v_call: TRBV27; cdr3_aa: CASSLDRVTDTQYF
cdr3_length: 15; v_call: TRBV7-2; cdr3_aa: CASSSQGYSNQPQHF
cdr3_length: 15; v_call: TRBV6-5; cdr3_aa: CASSIIQGGNTEAFF
cdr3_length: 15; v_call: TRBV6-5; cdr3_aa: CASSIRGFEPYGYTF
cdr3_length: 14; v_call: TRBV6-1; cdr3_aa: CASSERPDQETQYF
cdr3_length: 14; v_call: TRBV4-1; cdr3_aa: CASSQGEFNEKLFF
cdr3_length: 14; v_call: TRBV10-2; cdr3_aa: CASSEYDRNYGYTF
cdr3_length: 15; v_call: TRBV4-2; cdr3_aa: CASTPNSDNYNEQFF
cdr3_length: 14; v_call: TRBV9; cdr3_aa: CASTEGQGNEKLFF
cdr3_length: 17; v_call: TRBV18; cdr3_aa: CASSLNTVDSAITEAFF
cdr3_length: 15; v_call: TRBV5-1; cdr3_aa: CASSLGGTGTYEQYF
cdr3_length: 15; v_call: TRBV19; cdr3_aa: CASSKNGGTNTEAFF